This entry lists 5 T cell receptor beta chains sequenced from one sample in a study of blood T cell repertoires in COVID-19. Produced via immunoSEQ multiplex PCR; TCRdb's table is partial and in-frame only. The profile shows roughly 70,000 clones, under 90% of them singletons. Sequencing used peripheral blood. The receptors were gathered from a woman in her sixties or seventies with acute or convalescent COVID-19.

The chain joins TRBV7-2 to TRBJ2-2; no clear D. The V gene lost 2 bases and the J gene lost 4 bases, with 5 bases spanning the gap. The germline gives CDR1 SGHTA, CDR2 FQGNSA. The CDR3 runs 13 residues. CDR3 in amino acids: CASSLRGTGELFF. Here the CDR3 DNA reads TGTGCCAGCAGCTTAAGAGGCACCGGGGAGCTGTTTTTT. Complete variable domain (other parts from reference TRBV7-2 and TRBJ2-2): GAGVSQSPSNKVTEKGKDVELRCDPISGHTALYWYRQSLGQGLEFLIYFQGNSAPDKSGLPSDRFSAERTGGSVSTLTIQRTQQEDSAVYLCASSLRGTGELFFGEGSRLTVL.

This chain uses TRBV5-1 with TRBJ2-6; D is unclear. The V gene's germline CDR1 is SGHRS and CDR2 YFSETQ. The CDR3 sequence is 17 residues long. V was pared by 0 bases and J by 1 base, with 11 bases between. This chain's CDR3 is CASSLVQTLSGANVLTF. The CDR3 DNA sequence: TGCGCCAGCAGCTTGGTACAGACCCTGTCTGGGGCCAACGTCCTGACTTTC.

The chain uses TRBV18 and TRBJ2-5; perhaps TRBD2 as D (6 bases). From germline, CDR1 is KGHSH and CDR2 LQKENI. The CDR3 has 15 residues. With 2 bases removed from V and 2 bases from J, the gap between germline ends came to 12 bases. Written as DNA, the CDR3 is TGTGCCAGCTCACCAGTCCGGGGGAGGCAAGAGACCCAGTACTTC. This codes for CASSPVRGRQETQYF.

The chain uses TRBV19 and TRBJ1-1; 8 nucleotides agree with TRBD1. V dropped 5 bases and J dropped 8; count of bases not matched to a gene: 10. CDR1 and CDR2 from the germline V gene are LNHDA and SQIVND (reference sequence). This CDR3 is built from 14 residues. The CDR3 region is CASSFDGQGWEAFF. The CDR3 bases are TGTGCCAGTAGTTTCGACGGACAGGGATGGGAAGCTTTCTTT.

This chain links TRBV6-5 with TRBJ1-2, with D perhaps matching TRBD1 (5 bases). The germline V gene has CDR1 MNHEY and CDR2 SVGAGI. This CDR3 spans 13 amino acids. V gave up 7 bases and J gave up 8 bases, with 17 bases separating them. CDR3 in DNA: TGTGCCAGCACCCCTCGGGGGAGAGGGGGCTACACCTTC. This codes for CASTPRGRGGYTF.